Below, one T cell receptor beta chain is given with its context. Its specificity is not known. The entry originates in a study of CD8 T cells in ankylosing spondylitis. There are 15 residues in the CDR3. Deletions cut 5 bases from V and 4 bases from J, with 17 bases between. TCRdb used MiXCR to reprocess the 5' RACE reads, holding one entry per CDR3 protein. Of over 700,000 distinct CDR3 sequences listed, around a fifth are singletons. The study's findings and limits: In ankylosing spondylitis blood, a motif of about eight highly homologous TCR beta variants appeared characteristic.

The receptor was isolated from a male donor with ankylosing spondylitis. V and J are TRBV12-3 or TRBV12-4 and TRBJ2-5, with D possibly being TRBD1 or TRBD2 (5 bases each). Sequenced input: blood, either unsorted or a sorted T cell fraction (not recorded which). CDR3 coding DNA: TGTGCCAGCAGTACGACCCGGGACCGTGGAGAGACCCAGTACTTC. Translating it yields CASSTTRDRGETQYF.